The present TCR beta chain was sequenced within a study of blood T cell repertoires in COVID-19. Study-level information: Material from acute and convalescent COVID-19 was sourced from the United States, Italy and Spain. The analysed material was cDNA or gDNA that came from T cells, B-cell-depleted T cells, or PBMCs.

Trimming took 2 bases from V and 6 from J, leaving 10 bases between them. Per the germline V gene, CDR1 is SGHTA and CDR2 is FQGNSA. The CDR3 sequence is 13 residues long. Original data processing: Scientists estimated how many nucleated cells there were by amplifying reference gene primers. Assay: immunoSEQ multiplex PCR; the TCRdb copy retains only in-frame clones and omits some. D and trimming come from the DNA, and the V and J calls and clone size come from that table. The sample records about 250,000 clones, 82% being singletons. Sequenced input: peripheral blood. The sequence came from a woman in her seventies with acute or convalescent COVID-19. V usage is TRBV7-2 and J usage is TRBJ1-2; D gene ambiguous. In DNA, the CDR3 is TGTGCCAGCAGCTTACAAGGAGGCGATGGCTACACCTTC. Protein product: CASSLQGGDGYTF. Combining the CDR3 with reference TRBV7-2 and TRBJ1-2 gives the whole variable domain GAGVSQSPSNKVTEKGKDVELRCDPISGHTALYWYRQSLGQGLEFLIYFQGNSAPDKSGLPSDRFSAERTGGSVSTLTIQRTQQEDSAVYLCASSLQGGDGYTFGSGTRLTVV.